What follows describes a single TCR beta chain. Its antigen is unknown. No base quality information exists; no much larger clone differs at one position. The CDR3 sequence holds 14 residues, the cysteine and phenylalanine included. Left in the record is the CDR3 DNA by itself, 42 bases read in frame from the first base. V is shortened by 6 bases, J by 1 base, and the region joining them spans 12 bases. Per the germline V gene, MDHEN is the CDR1 and SYDVKM is the CDR2. This sample was included in a study of blood T cell repertoires in COVID-19 (TCRdb year 2020). For the study in its entirety: Collaborator samples came from the United States, Italy and Spain and covered acute and convalescent phases of COVID-19. The samples were drawn from two sources: the first 160 participants of the ongoing ImmuneRACE study, and 1,000 to 1,500 subjects contributed by 6 global collaborators. The sample metadata nearly always contained a de-identified subject ID, COVID-19 status, age in years and sex. Where available, HLA class I and class II types were taken from metadata supplied by the sample provider and were not determined by assay-based typing. The repertoires were released in a freely available public database meant as a resource for research on the immune response to SARS-CoV-2. The dataset comprised deeply sampled blood TCRbeta repertoires from subjects exposed to, actively infected with, or recovered from COVID-19. The prospective study material was composed of cDNA or gDNA derived from T cells, B-cell-depleted T cells, or PBMCs.

The investigation overall reported the following: The amount of clinical and demographic metadata varied by source and participant and was provided uncurated.

The immunoSEQ Assay, a bias-controlled multiplex PCR, was used to amplify TCRbeta CDR3 regions from genomic DNA. The study's processing was this. The number of nucleated cells in each sample was estimated by amplification of reference gene primers within the assay. Sequence reads were collapsed and filtered to measure the absolute abundance of every unique TCRbeta CDR3 rearrangement. For each sample, productive Simpson clonality was calculated as the square root of Simpson's diversity index over productive rearrangements. This is the immuneACCESS table as TCRdb keeps it, with only in-frame sequences that have V and J called. A part of the clones is gone; compared with another copy, unresolved V genes explain less than half, and the rest is unexplained. Clone size and V and J calls were adopted from that table, with D and trimming inferred from the DNA. This sample comprises a few hundred thousand clones, 80% to 90% of them detected only once. 2.5% to 3.5% of the sample is held by the ten biggest clonotypes.

Collaborating institutions collected whole blood in K2EDTA tubes following their own protocols. For TCRbeta analysis, collaborator samples were shipped as frozen whole blood, as isolated PBMCs, or as DNA extracted from either sample type. The receptor was isolated from a man aged 50-59 years with active or convalescent COVID-19. The chain is assembled from TRBV28 and TRBJ1-1; TRBD1 could be the D gene, as 6 bases match. What was sequenced was peripheral blood. The DNA sequence is as follows: TGTGCCAGCAGACTACCGGGACAGAACACTGAAGCTTTCTTT. It codes for CASRLPGQNTEAFF.